The rows below give T cell receptor beta chains drawn from one sample of a study of blood T cell repertoires in COVID-19. The assay was immunoSEQ multiplex PCR, and TCRdb's table has in-frame clones only and misses some. Altogether about 220,000 clones are present, just under 85% being singletons, with the ten largest covering about 1.3%. Specimen: PBMCs or T cells enriched from blood (not recorded which). These receptor sequences come from a woman in her 40s with acute COVID-19. CDR3s include the opening cysteine and the closing phenylalanine or tryptophan. D genes are given only for firm matches. Size is stated for part of the rows, as once, few or many counts, or as a class when the clone is expanded.

abundance,j_gene,v_gene,d_gene,CDR3nt,CDR3aa
NA,TRBJ1-6,TRBV19,NA,TGTGCCAGTAGTCCCAGAGGGGGACGGACGAGCACCCTCCACTTT,CASSPRGGRTSTLHF
NA,TRBJ1-5,TRBV4-1,NA,TGCGCCAGCAGCCAAGAATCACGCCGGGAGCAGCCCCAGCATTTT,CASSQESRREQPQHF
NA,TRBJ1-1,TRBV5-1,NA,TGCGCCAGCAGCTTGCTAGGGGGCACTGAAGCTTTCTTT,CASSLLGGTEAFF
NA,TRBJ1-4,TRBV28,TRBD1,TGTGCCAGCAGTTTAGAGGGGGCTGGAGAAAAACTGTTTTTT,CASSLEGAGEKLFF
NA,TRBJ1-3,TRBV9,TRBD1,TGTGCCAGCAGCGTAGAGGGGACAGGGGTAGGAAACACCATATATTTT,CASSVEGTGVGNTIYF
NA,TRBJ2-7,TRBV5-1,NA,TGCGCCAGCAGCCTGGGGGACTCCTACTCCTACGAGCAGTACTTC,CASSLGDSYSYEQYF
NA,TRBJ2-3,TRBV6-5,TRBD2,TGTGCCAGCAGTTACCGAGCGGGAGGGGGAGATACGCAGTATTTT,CASSYRAGGGDTQYF
NA,TRBJ1-2,TRBV7-9,NA,TGTGCCAGCAGCTTTGAAAACAATGGCTACACCTTC,CASSFENNGYTF
NA,TRBJ1-2,TRBV15,TRBD1,TGTGCCACCAGCAGAGAGACCGTCTGGGACAGAGCTAACTATGGCTACACCTTC,CATSRETVWDRANYGYTF
NA,TRBJ1-3,TRBV30,NA,TGTGCCTTTATCGGGGGCTCTGGAAACACCATATATTTT,CAFIGGSGNTIYF
few,TRBJ2-2,TRBV4-3,NA,TGCGCCAGCAGCCTGGACTCTCTCGGGGAGCTGTTTTTT,CASSLDSLGELFF
NA,TRBJ2-2,TRBV28,NA,TGTGCCAGCAAAGTAGCGGCCGGGGAGCTGTTTTTT,CASKVAAGELFF
NA,TRBJ1-1,TRBV20-1,NA,TGCAGTGCTCCACAGTTGTTTGAAGCTTTCTTT,CSAPQLFEAFF
NA,TRBJ2-2,TRBV5-6,TRBD1,TGTGCCAGCAGCCAGACAGGGACCGGGGAGCTGTTTTTT,CASSQTGTGELFF
NA,TRBJ1-6,TRBV4-2,TRBD1,TGTGCCAGCAGCCGGACAGGGGAGGGCTCACCCCTCCACTTT,CASSRTGEGSPLHF
NA,TRBJ1-1,TRBV6-5,NA,TGTGCCAGCAGCCCCTATAGGGGGAAAGCTTTCTTT,CASSPYRGKAFF
once,TRBJ2-3,TRBV10-3,TRBD2,TGTGCCATCCGGACTAGCGGGAGGACCCCCAAAGACTCAGATACGCAGTATTTT,CAIRTSGRTPKDSDTQYF
NA,TRBJ2-1,TRBV2,TRBD2,TGTGCCAGCACTAGCGGGGTTTACAATGAGCAGTTCTTC,CASTSGVYNEQFF
once,TRBJ1-5,TRBV7-9,NA,TGTGCCAGCAGCTCCCCCAACAATCAGCCCCAGCATTTT,CASSSPNNQPQHF
NA,TRBJ1-2,TRBV5-1,TRBD1,TGCGCCAGCAGCTTTGACAGGGGTAGTGGCTACACCTTC,CASSFDRGSGYTF
NA,TRBJ2-2,TRBV7-8,NA,TGTGCCAGCAGCCGCTCTACCGGGGAGCTGTTTTTT,CASSRSTGELFF
NA,TRBJ1-1,TRBV29-1,NA,TGCAGCGTCCAGGGCTCTGAAGCTTTCTTT,CSVQGSEAFF